The T cell receptor beta chain under discussion was sequenced for a study of blood T cell repertoires in COVID-19. The wider study: Samples of COVID-19 (acute and convalescent) were obtained from the United States, Italy and Spain. T cells, B-cell-depleted T cells, or PBMCs provided the cDNA or gDNA that served as material.

CDR3 length: 15 amino acids. Germline-derived CDR1 and CDR2 are SGDLS and YYNGEE. With 2 bases removed from V and 2 bases from J, the gap between germline ends came to 10 bases. Original data processing: It was from reference gene primer amplification that nucleated cell counts were estimated. TCRdb keeps only in-frame clones here, not all; method: immunoSEQ multiplex PCR. V and J calls and clone size are those listed in that table; D and trimming were worked out from the DNA. The sample holds hundreds of thousands of clones, 85% seen once. This chain joins TRBV9 and TRBJ1-4, with D maybe TRBD1 (6 bases). The receptor comes from a human donor in a cohort sampled during active COVID-19. Sequencing was done on a sample of peripheral blood. CDR3 coding DNA: TGTGCCAGCAGCGTTACAGGGTCCACTAATGAAAAACTGTTTTTT. Protein sequence: CASSVTGSTNEKLFF. Supplemented by reference TRBV9 and TRBJ1-4, the full variable domain reads DSGVTQTPKHLITATGQRVTLRCSPRSGDLSVYWYQQSLDQGLQFLIQYYNGEERAKGNILERFSAQQFPDLHSELNLSSLELGDSALYFCASSVTGSTNEKLFFGSGTQLSVL.